The T cell receptor (beta chain) described here comes from a study of blood T cell repertoires in COVID-19. Study context: Acute-phase and convalescent COVID-19 samples originated in the United States, Italy and Spain. T cells, B-cell-depleted T cells, or PBMCs provided the cDNA or gDNA that served as material.

The junction had 8 bases not matched to a gene; V was cut back by 1 base and J by 11 bases. Per the germline V gene, CDR1 is SGHTA and CDR2 is FQGNSA. The CDR3 spans 14 residues. Assay: immunoSEQ multiplex PCR; the TCRdb copy retains only in-frame clones and omits some. The sample consists of more than 50,000 clones, 80% to 90% of them appearing once. The chain employs TRBV7-2 and TRBJ2-1, with 7 bases that match TRBD2. The sequence derives from a man between 60 and 70 years old with active COVID-19. Sequencing input: peripheral blood. CDR3 in amino acids: CASSLGGDGRKQFF. The CDR3 DNA reads as TGTGCCAGCAGCTTAGGAGGGGACGGGAGGAAGCAGTTCTTC.